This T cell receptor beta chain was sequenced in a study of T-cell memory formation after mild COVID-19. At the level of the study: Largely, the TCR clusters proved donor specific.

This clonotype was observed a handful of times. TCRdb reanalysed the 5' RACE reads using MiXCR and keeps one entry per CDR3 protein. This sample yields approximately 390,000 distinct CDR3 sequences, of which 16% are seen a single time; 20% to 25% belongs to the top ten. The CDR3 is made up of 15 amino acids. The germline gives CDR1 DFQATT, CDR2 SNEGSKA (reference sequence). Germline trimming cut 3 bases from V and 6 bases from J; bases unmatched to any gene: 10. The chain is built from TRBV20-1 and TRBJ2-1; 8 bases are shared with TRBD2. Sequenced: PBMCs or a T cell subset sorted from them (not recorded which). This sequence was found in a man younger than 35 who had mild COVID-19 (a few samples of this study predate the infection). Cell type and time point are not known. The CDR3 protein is CSASSPRGASNEQFF. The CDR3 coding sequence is TGCAGTGCTAGTTCTCCGCGGGGGGCCTCCAATGAGCAGTTCTTC.